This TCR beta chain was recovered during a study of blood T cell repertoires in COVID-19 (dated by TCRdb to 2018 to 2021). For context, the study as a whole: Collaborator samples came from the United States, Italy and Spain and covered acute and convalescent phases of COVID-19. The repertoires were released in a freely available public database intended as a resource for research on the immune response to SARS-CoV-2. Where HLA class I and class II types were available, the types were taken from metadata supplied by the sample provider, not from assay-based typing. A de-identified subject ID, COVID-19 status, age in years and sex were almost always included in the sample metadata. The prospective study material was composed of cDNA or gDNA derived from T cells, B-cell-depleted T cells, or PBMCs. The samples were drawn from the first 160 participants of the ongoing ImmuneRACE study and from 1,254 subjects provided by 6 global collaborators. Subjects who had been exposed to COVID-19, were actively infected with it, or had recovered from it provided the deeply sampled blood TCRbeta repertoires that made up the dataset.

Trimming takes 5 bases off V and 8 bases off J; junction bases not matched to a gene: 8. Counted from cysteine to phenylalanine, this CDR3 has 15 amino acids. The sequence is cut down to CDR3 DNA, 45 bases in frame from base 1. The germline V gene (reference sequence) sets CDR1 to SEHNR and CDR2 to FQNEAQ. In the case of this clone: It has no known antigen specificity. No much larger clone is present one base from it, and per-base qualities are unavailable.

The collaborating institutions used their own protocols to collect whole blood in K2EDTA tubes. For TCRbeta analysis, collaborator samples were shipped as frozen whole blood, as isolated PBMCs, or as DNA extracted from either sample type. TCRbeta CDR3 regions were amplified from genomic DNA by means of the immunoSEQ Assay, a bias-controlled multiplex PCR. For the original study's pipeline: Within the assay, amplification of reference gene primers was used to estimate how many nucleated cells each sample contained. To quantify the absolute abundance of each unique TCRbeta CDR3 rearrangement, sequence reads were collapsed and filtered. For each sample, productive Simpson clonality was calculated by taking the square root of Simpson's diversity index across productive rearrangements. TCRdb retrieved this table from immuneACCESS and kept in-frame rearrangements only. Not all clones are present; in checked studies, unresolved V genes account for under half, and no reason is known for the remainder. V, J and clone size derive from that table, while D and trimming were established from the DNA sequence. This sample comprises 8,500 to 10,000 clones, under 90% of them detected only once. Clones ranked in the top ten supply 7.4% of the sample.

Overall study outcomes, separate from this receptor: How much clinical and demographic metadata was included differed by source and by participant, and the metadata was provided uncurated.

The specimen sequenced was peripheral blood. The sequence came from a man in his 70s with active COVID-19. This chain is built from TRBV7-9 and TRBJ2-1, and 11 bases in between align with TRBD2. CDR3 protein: CASSLLAGDRYEQFF. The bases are TGTGCCAGCAGCCTACTAGCGGGAGATCGCTATGAGCAGTTCTTC. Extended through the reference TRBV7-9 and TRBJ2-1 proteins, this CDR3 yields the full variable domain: DTGVSQNPRHKITKRGQNVTFRCDPISEHNRLYWYRQTLGQGPEFLTYFQNEAQLEKSRLLSDRFSAERPKGSFSTLEIQRTEQGDSAMYLCASSLLAGDRYEQFFGPGTRLTVL.